This T cell receptor (beta chain) was recorded in a study of blood T cells in healthy people across ages. Combining a sample-barcoded 5' primer with a J-beta primer mix, a second PCR ran for roughly 7 to 11 cycles. Each CDR3 protein gets one entry after TCRdb re-called the 5' RACE reads with MiXCR. The profile covers 700,000 to 850,000 distinct CDR3 sequences, with around 36% appearing a single time and 13% taken by the ten largest. The germline V gene has CDR1 SGHTA and CDR2 FQGNSA. V shed 0 bases and J 4 bases; nucleotides not matched to a gene: 3. This CDR3 contains 15 residues. The sample holds a few counts of this clonotype.

Sequences were obtained from blood. The receptor's source is a man aged 18 to 30 in good health. J is TRBJ1-1 and V is TRBV7-2, with 9 bases matching TRBD1. CDR3 DNA sequence: TGTGCCAGCAGCTTAGCGGGACAGGGAAGCACTGAAGCTTTCTTT. This translates into CASSLAGQGSTEAFF.